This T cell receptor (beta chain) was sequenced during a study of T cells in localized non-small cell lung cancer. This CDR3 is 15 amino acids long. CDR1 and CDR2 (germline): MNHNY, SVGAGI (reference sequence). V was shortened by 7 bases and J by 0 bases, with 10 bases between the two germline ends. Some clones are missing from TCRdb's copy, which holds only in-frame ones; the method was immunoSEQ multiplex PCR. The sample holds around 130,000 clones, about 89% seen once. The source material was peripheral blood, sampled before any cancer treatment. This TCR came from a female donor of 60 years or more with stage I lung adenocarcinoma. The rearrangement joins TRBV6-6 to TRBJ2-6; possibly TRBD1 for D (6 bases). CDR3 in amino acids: CASTGTTSGANVLTF. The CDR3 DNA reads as TGTGCCAGCACCGGGACAACCTCTGGGGCCAACGTCCTGACTTTC.